The clone carrying this T cell receptor beta chain came up many times. Its cognate antigen is unknown. This entry is derived from a study of beta chain features in type 1 diabetes. Study-level results: Whatever favoring of shorter templates PCR might show would apply equally to patients and controls. When Type 1 diabetes patients were examined, their TCRB CDR3s proved moderately but significantly shorter in all four CD4+ subsets. Sampled from patients, naive, central memory and Treg TCRB repertoires appeared more similar than those sampled from healthy donors.

The investigators reverse transcribed all of the isolated RNA, so they sequenced expressed TCRB transcripts. The data were produced by immunoSEQ multiplex PCR, yet TCRdb's version contains in-frame clones alone and is incomplete. This sample has about 300,000 clones, with 8% found just once. Trimming took 5 bases from V and 3 from J, leaving 16 bases between them. The germline V gene has CDR1 SQVTM and CDR2 ANQGSEA. The CDR3 contains 15 residues. The chain couples TRBV29-1 to TRBJ2-2; tentatively, D is TRBD2 (5 bases). This TCR came from a woman younger than 35 in good health. The sequenced material came from central memory CD4+ T cells from blood. The CDR3 sequence: CSVWLWVGDTGELFF. The CDR3, as DNA: TGCAGCGTTTGGCTCTGGGTCGGGGACACCGGGGAGCTGTTTTTT.